This TCR beta chain appears in the sequencing data of a study of T cell changes during pregnancy in multiple sclerosis. V was shortened by 2 bases and J by 1 base, with 11 bases between the two germline ends. The CDR3 spans 15 residues. Germline CDR1 SEHNR, CDR2 FQNEAQ (reference sequence). Libraries were prepared by immunoSEQ multiplex PCR; TCRdb keeps only in-frame clonotypes and omits some of them. This table holds tens of thousands of clones, roughly 92% found once. This chain connects TRBV7-9 to TRBJ1-2; D is uncertain. The starting material was CD4+ T cells from peripheral blood mononuclear cells, obtained after pregnancy. The clonotype comes from a female donor in good health, enrolled as a control in a pregnancy study. CDR3 protein: CASSLLYGDNYGYTF. The CDR3 DNA sequence: TGTGCCAGCAGCTTATTGTACGGGGATAACTATGGCTACACCTTC.